The rows below give T cell receptor beta chains drawn from one sample of a study of OX40 agonist ivuxolimab in advanced cancers. The method was immunoSEQ multiplex PCR; TCRdb's version includes in-frame clones alone and lacks a portion of them. Found here are roughly 73,000 clones, about four fifths of them singletons; the top ten hold 2% to 2.5%. Sequenced here: CD4+ or CD8+ T cells sorted from blood, sampled in a trial of the OX40 agonist ivuxolimab. The receptors originated from an adult with an advanced solid tumor such as melanoma, head and neck, liver or kidney cancer. Both conserved end residues are part of each CDR3. D genes are given only for firm matches. For some rows the clone size is stated as once, few or many, or as a class when expanded; others skip it.

once	TRBV21-1	NA	TRBJ2-6	13	TGTGCCAGCAGCCTAACAGGGAACAGAGTCCTGACTTTC	CASSLTGNRVLTF
once	TRBV29-1	NA	TRBJ1-4	13	TGCAGCGTTTCACATCGGTATAATGAAAAACTGTTTTTT	CSVSHRYNEKLFF
NA	TRBV7-3	NA	TRBJ2-2	10	TGTGCACCGGGCACCGGGGAGCTGTTTTTT	CAPGTGELFF
NA	TRBV7-3	NA	TRBJ2-1	15	TGTGCCAGCAGCTTAGGGGGACCCACCTACAATGAGCAGTTCTTC	CASSLGGPTYNEQFF
NA	TRBV28	NA	TRBJ1-5	13	TGTGCCAGCACCCCGGGCGGGAAAGTGCCCCAGCATTTT	CASTPGGKVPQHF
once	TRBV5-5	NA	TRBJ2-3	13	TGTGCCAGCAGCGGGACTAGCACAGATACGCAGTATTTT	CASSGTSTDTQYF
NA	TRBV7-8	NA	TRBJ1-5	13	TGTGCCAGCAGCAAAGAGGGCGTTCAGCCCCAGCATTTT	CASSKEGVQPQHF
NA	TRBV28	TRBD1	TRBJ1-5	18	TGTGCCAGCAGACTTCCAAGGGGGCGACAGTATAGCAATCAGCCCCAGCATTTT	CASRLPRGRQYSNQPQHF
NA	TRBV7-2	NA	TRBJ2-5	14	TGTGCCAGCAGCTTAGCGGGAAGCCAAGAGACCCAGTACTTC	CASSLAGSQETQYF
NA	TRBV5-8	NA	TRBJ2-7	12	TGTGCCAGCAGCTTGCATCCCTCCGAGCAGTACTTC	CASSLHPSEQYF
NA	TRBV6-5	NA	TRBJ1-5	14	TGTGCCAGCAGTTACGGGAGAGGGAATCAGCCCCAGCATTTT	CASSYGRGNQPQHF
once	TRBV7-2	TRBD1	TRBJ2-5	15	TGTGCCAGCAGCTTAGGAGGGGGCCAGGTAGAGACCCAGTACTTC	CASSLGGGQVETQYF
NA	TRBV6-1	NA	TRBJ1-1	14	TGTGCCAGCAGTATTACGACAGAGAGGACTGAAGCTTTCTTT	CASSITTERTEAFF
NA	TRBV6-5	NA	TRBJ1-5	14	TGTGCCAGCAGACTGGGGCAGGGTAATCAGCCCCAGCATTTT	CASRLGQGNQPQHF
NA	TRBV27	TRBD1	TRBJ2-5	16	TGTGCCAGCAGTAGGCTCGGGACAGGGAACCAAGAGACCCAGTACTTC	CASSRLGTGNQETQYF
NA	TRBV7-9	NA	TRBJ1-2	16	TGTGCCAGCAGCTTAGAAACGGGCCTCGGGAACTATGGCTACACCTTC	CASSLETGLGNYGYTF
NA	TRBV15	NA	TRBJ2-3	14	TGTGCCACCAGCAGAGACAGGGGCACAGATACGCAGTATTTT	CATSRDRGTDTQYF
NA	TRBV5-1	NA	TRBJ2-2	15	TGCGCCAGCAGCTTGGGGCAGGGTGGCACCGGGGAGCTGTTTTTT	CASSLGQGGTGELFF
NA	TRBV7-3	NA	TRBJ2-1	14	TGTGCCAGCAGCTTAGTTCCCCGGGCGGATGAGCAGTTCTTC	CASSLVPRADEQFF
NA	TRBV28	NA	TRBJ2-1	15	TGTGCCAGCATAGGGGCTAGCCGGGTAGGCAATGAGCAGTTCTTC	CASIGASRVGNEQFF
NA	TRBV7-8	NA	TRBJ1-6	15	TGTGCCAGCAGCCTTGCTCGCTCCTATAATTCACCCCTCCACTTT	CASSLARSYNSPLHF
NA	TRBV2	TRBD1	TRBJ1-5	13	TGTGCCAGCACCCAGGGGGCGAGTCAGCCCCAGCATTTT	CASTQGASQPQHF
NA	TRBV10-3	TRBD1	TRBJ1-1	13	TGTGCCATCAGGAGGGGGCAGGTTCCTGAAGCTTTCTTT	CAIRRGQVPEAFF
NA	TRBV5-1	NA	TRBJ1-1	14	TGCGCCAGCAGCCGATTGGGGAAAACAGACGAAGCTTTCTTT	CASSRLGKTDEAFF
NA	TRBV4-1	TRBD1	TRBJ2-7	16	TGCGCCAGCAGCCAGGGGACAGGGGAGGGATCCTACGAGCAGTACTTC	CASSQGTGEGSYEQYF
NA	TRBV7-2	NA	TRBJ1-4	16	TGTGCCAGCAGCTTAGCGCAAGGTATACTCAATGAAAAACTGTTTTTT	CASSLAQGILNEKLFF
NA	TRBV10-3	NA	TRBJ1-4	15	TGTGCCACCACAGGACTTCACGATTACAATGAAAAACTGTTTTTT	CATTGLHDYNEKLFF
NA	TRBV6-5	NA	TRBJ1-2	14	TGTGCCAGCAGCCCCCGCGGGGGGTTCTATGGCTACACCTTC	CASSPRGGFYGYTF
NA	TRBV6-5	NA	TRBJ2-5	12	TGTGCCAGCAGTTCCCCCCGGGAGACCCAGTACTTC	CASSSPRETQYF
NA	TRBV6-5	TRBD1	TRBJ1-1	15	TGTGCCAGCAGTTACTCCAGGGGGCAAGGCACTGAAGCTTTCTTT	CASSYSRGQGTEAFF
NA	TRBV20-1	NA	TRBJ1-2	11	TGCAGTGCTAGTCGCAGTTATGGCTACACCTTC	CSASRSYGYTF
once	TRBV6-6	NA	TRBJ1-2	15	TGTGCCAGCAGTTACTCAAGAGGGTTCCCTGGTGGCTACACCTTC	CASSYSRGFPGGYTF
NA	TRBV9	TRBD2	TRBJ2-1	15	TGTGCCAGCAGCGTAGTAAGCGGGAGGGGTAGTGAGCAGTTCTTC	CASSVVSGRGSEQFF
NA	TRBV28	TRBD1	TRBJ2-7	15	TGTGCCAGCAGTGGGACCGGGACAGGGTCCTACGAGCAGTACTTC	CASSGTGTGSYEQYF
NA	TRBV18	NA	TRBJ2-5	13	TGTGCCAGCTCACCACCGGTAGGAGAGACCCAGTACTTC	CASSPPVGETQYF
NA	TRBV11-2	TRBD2	TRBJ2-1	18	TGTGCCAGCAGCTTAGAAAGGGGGAATGCGGGAGGCCTGAATGAGCAGTTCTTC	CASSLERGNAGGLNEQFF
NA	TRBV7-9	NA	TRBJ2-7	16	TGTGCCAGCAGCTTAAATGTCCGTGGTACAGCCGACGAGCAGTACTTC	CASSLNVRGTADEQYF
NA	TRBV6-5	TRBD1	TRBJ2-7	13	TGTGCCAGCAGCCAGGGACAGACCTACGAGCAGTACTTC	CASSQGQTYEQYF
NA	TRBV11-2	NA	TRBJ2-7	14	TGTGCCAGCAGCTCCTGGGACACCTCCTACGAGCAGTACTTC	CASSSWDTSYEQYF
few	TRBV7-2	NA	TRBJ1-1	14	TGTGCCAGCAGCTTATCCCAGCCGAACACTGAAGCTTTCTTT	CASSLSQPNTEAFF
NA	TRBV29-1	NA	TRBJ2-7	11	TGCAGCGTCTCGGGATCCTACGAGCAGTACTTC	CSVSGSYEQYF
NA	TRBV5-5	NA	TRBJ2-2	15	TGTGCCAGCAGGATCCGGGACACGAACACCGGGGAGCTGTTTTTT	CASRIRDTNTGELFF
once	TRBV7-2	TRBD2	TRBJ2-2	16	TGTGCCAGCAGCTTAGGAGCGGGAGGGATCACCGGGGAGCTGTTTTTT	CASSLGAGGITGELFF
NA	TRBV25-1	NA	TRBJ1-2	14	TGTGCCAGCAGTGGGACTGGGAGTTTTAGAGGCTACACCTTC	CASSGTGSFRGYTF
NA	TRBV27	NA	TRBJ1-3	19	TGTGCCAGCAGTTTAGAGGACAGAAACACTTACAACTCTGGAAACACCATATATTTT	CASSLEDRNTYNSGNTIYF
NA	TRBV5-6	TRBD2	TRBJ2-5	17	TGTGCCAGCAGCTCTCTCTGGACTAGCGGGGGGTTGGAGACCCAGTACTTC	CASSSLWTSGGLETQYF
NA	TRBV4-3	NA	TRBJ2-7	12	TGCGCCAGCAGCCCCCTGTCCTACGAGCAGTACTTC	CASSPLSYEQYF
NA	TRBV28	TRBD1	TRBJ2-7	15	TGTGCCAGCAGTTTATGGCGGACAGGAAACTACGAGCAGTACTTC	CASSLWRTGNYEQYF
NA	TRBV28	TRBD2	TRBJ2-1	16	TGTGCCAGCAGTTCTCCTAGCGGGGGGGCCAGGGGTGAGCAGTTCTTC	CASSSPSGGARGEQFF
NA	TRBV23-1	TRBD2	TRBJ2-2	15	TGCGCCAGCAGTCAATCCGGGAGGAGGGCCGGGGAGCTGTTTTTT	CASSQSGRRAGELFF
NA	TRBV7-8	NA	TRBJ2-5	15	TGTGCCAGCAGCTTAGGGGTGGGACTCGGAGAGACCCAGTACTTC	CASSLGVGLGETQYF
NA	TRBV12-5	TRBD2	TRBJ2-5	15	TGTGCTAGTGCTCTGTCGGGGGGGGCTTCAGAGACCCAGTACTTC	CASALSGGASETQYF
few	TRBV7-3	TRBD2	TRBJ2-1	13	TGTGCCAGCAGCCCTGGGAGGGCCAATGAGCAGTTCTTC	CASSPGRANEQFF
NA	TRBV5-1	NA	TRBJ2-3	15	TGCGCCAGCAGCTTGCGGCCGGCGTCCACAGATACGCAGTATTTT	CASSLRPASTDTQYF
NA	TRBV7-2	NA	TRBJ2-2	16	TGTGCCAGCAGCTTAGGGGTCGGGACGAACACCGGGGAGCTGTTTTTT	CASSLGVGTNTGELFF